The clone carrying this TCR beta chain turned up a few times. What it binds is not known. The entry originates in a study of metastatic and nonmetastatic thyroid tumors. After removal of 6 bases from V and 1 base from J, the junction contained 5 bases not matched to a gene. There are 14 residues in the CDR3. The germline V gene has CDR1 MNHNS and CDR2 SASEGT. Using MiXCR, TCRdb re-called clones from the PCR reads. This sample has about 16,000 clones, with around 35% found just once. Study-level findings and limits: Reports indicated that malignant thyroid tumors showed significantly higher TCR beta diversity than benign nodules did, in blood and tumor.

All patients were untreated before thyroid surgery. The sequence was obtained from a female donor with papillary thyroid cancer or a benign thyroid nodule (not recorded which). Some clones in this sample may be carry-over from other donors' samples. Material: tumor tissue. This rearrangement joins TRBV6-1 to TRBJ1-1; TRBD1 matches 7 bases. The CDR3 region is CASSQTGRNTEAFF. In DNA, the CDR3 is TGTGCCAGCAGCCAGACAGGGAGGAACACTGAAGCTTTCTTT.